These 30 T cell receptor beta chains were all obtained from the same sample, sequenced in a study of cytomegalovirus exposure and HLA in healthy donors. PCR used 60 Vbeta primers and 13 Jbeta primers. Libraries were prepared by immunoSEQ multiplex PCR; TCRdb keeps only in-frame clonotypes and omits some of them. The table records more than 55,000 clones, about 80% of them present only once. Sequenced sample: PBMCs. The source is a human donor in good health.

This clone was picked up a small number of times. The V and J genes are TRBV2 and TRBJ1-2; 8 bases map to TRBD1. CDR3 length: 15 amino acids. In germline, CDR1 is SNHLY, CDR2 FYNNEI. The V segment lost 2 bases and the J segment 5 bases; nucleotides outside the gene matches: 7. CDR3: CASSETPGQVYGYTF. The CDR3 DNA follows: TGTGCCAGCAGTGAAACTCCGGGACAGGTTTATGGCTACACCTTC.

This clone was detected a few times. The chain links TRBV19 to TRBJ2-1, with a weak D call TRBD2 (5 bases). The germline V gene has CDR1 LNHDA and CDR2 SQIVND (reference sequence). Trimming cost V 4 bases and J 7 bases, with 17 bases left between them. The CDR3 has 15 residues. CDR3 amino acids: CASSTGSPRGNEQFF. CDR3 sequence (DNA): TGTGCCAGTAGTACCGGCTCGCCTCGGGGAAATGAGCAGTTCTTC.

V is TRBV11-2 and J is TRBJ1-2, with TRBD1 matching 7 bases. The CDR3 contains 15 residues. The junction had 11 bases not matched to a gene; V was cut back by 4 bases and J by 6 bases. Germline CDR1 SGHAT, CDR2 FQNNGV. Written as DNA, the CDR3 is TGTGCCAGCAGCTCTCCCCGGGACAGTGGGAATGGCTACACCTTC. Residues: CASSSPRDSGNGYTF.

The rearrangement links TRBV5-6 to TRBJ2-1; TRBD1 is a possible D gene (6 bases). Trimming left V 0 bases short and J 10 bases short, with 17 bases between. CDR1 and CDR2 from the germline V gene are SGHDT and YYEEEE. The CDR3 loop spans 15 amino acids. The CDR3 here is CASSLDQGTPREQFF. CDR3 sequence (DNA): TGTGCCAGCAGCTTGGACCAGGGGACCCCAAGGGAGCAGTTCTTC.

The CDR3 sequence: CASSEGRGENSPLHF. CDR3 bases: TGCGCCAGCAGTGAAGGCAGGGGCGAGAATTCACCCCTCCACTTT. This chain links TRBV10-2 with TRBJ1-6; possibly TRBD1 for D (6 bases). V lost 3 bases and J 7 bases, leaving 13 bases between the germline ends. Germline V gene sequence: CDR1 WSHSY, CDR2 SAAADI. This CDR3 has 15 amino acids.

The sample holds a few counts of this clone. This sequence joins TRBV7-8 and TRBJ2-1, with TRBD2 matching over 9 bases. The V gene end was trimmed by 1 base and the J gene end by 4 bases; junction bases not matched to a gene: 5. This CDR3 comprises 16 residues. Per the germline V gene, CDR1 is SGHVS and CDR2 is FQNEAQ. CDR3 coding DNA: TGTGCCAGCAGCTTAGTAAGGGCGGGAGGGTACAATGAGCAGTTCTTC. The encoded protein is CASSLVRAGGYNEQFF.

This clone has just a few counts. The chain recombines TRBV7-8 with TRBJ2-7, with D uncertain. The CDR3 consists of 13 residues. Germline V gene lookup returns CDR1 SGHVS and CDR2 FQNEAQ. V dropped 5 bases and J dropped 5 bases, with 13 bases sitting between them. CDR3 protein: CASSPPRVDEQYF. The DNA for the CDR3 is TGTGCCAGCAGCCCCCCCCGGGTGGACGAGCAGTACTTC. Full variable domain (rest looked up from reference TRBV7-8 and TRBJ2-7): GAGVSQSPRYKVAKRGQDVALRCDPISGHVSLFWYQQALGQGPEFLTYFQNEAQLDKSGLPSDRFFAERPEGSVSTLKIQRTQQEDSAVYLCASSPPRVDEQYFGPGTRLTVT.

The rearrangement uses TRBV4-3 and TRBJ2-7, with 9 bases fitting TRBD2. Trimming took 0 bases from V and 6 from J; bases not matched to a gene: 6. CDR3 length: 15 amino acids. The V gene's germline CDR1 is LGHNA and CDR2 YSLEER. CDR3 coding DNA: TGCGCCAGCAGCCAAGAGTGGGCGGGGGGGAGCGAGCAGTACTTC. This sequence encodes CASSQEWAGGSEQYF.

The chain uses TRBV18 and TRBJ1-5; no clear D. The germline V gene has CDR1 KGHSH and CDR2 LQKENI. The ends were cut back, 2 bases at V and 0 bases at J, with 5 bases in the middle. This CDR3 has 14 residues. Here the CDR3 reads CASSPSNSNQPQHF. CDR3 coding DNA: TGTGCCAGCTCACCATCCAATAGCAATCAGCCCCAGCATTTT.

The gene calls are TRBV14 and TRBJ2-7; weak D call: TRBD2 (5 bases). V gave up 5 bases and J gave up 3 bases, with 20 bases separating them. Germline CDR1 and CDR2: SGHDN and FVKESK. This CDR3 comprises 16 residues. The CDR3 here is CASSRAPRLRHYEQYF. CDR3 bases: TGTGCCAGCAGCAGGGCTCCCCGACTACGCCACTACGAGCAGTACTTC.

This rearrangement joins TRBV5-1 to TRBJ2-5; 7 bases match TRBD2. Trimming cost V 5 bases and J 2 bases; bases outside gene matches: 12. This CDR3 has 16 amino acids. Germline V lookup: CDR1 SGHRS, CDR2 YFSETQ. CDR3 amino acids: CASRRVGGTNQETQYF. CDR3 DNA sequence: TGCGCCAGCAGGAGAGTTGGGGGGACTAATCAAGAGACCCAGTACTTC.

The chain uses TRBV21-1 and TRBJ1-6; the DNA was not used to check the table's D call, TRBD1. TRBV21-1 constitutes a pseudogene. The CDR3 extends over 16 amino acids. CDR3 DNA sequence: TGTGCCAGCAGCAGTATGAGGACAGGAAGAAATTCACCCCTCCACTTT. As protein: CASSSMRTGRNSPLHF.

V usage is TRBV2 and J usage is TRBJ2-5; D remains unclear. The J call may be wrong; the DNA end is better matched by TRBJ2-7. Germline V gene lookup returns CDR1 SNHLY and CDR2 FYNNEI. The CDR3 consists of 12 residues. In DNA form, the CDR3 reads TGTGCCAGCAACATAGACACAAACGAGCAGTACTTC. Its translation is CASNIDTNEQYF.

CDR3 protein: CASSILLEQFF. The CDR3 coding sequence is TGTGCCAGCAGTATTCTACTCGAGCAGTTCTTC. This sequence joins TRBV2 and TRBJ2-1; D is unclear. Trimming stripped 5 bases from V and 10 bases from J, with 9 bases between. Germline CDR1 SNHLY, CDR2 FYNNEI. This CDR3 region has 11 residues.

DNA of the CDR3: TGTGCCAACCCGGGACAGGGACACTACGAGCAGTACTTC. Translated, it gives CANPGQGHYEQYF. The chain is built from TRBV10-3 and TRBJ2-7, with 9 bases that match TRBD1. CDR1 is ENHRY, CDR2 SYGVKD, per germline. CDR3 length: 13 residues. Trimming cost V 10 bases and J 3 bases; bases outside gene matches: 7.

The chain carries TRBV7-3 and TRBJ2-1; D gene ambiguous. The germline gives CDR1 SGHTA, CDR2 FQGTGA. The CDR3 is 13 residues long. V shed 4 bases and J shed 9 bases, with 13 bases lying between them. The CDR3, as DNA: TGTGCCAGCAGCTACTACTCAGCTGGTGAGCAGTTCTTC. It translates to CASSYYSAGEQFF.

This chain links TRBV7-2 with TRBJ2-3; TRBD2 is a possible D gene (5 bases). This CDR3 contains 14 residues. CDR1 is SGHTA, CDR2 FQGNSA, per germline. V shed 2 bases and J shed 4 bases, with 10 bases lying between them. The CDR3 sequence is CASSLTSGADTQYF. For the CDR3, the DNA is TGTGCCAGCAGCTTAACCTCCGGGGCAGATACGCAGTATTTT.

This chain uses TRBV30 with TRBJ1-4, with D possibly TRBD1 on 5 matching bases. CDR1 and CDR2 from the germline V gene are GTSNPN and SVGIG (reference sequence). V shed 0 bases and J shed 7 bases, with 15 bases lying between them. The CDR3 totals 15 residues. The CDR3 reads CAWSVRGNVFEKLFF. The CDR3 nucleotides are TGTGCCTGGAGTGTAAGGGGCAACGTTTTTGAAAAACTGTTTTTT.

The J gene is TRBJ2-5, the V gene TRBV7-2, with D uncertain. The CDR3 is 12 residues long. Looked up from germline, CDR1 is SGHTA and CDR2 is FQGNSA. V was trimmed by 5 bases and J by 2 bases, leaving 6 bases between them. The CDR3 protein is CASSITQETQYF. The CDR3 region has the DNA TGTGCCAGCAGCATCACTCAAGAGACCCAGTACTTC.

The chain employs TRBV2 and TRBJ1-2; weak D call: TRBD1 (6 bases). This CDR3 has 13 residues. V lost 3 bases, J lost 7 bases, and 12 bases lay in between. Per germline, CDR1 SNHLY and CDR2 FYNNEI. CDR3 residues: CASSETTGSGYTF. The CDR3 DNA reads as TGTGCCAGCAGTGAGACGACAGGCTCTGGCTACACCTTC.

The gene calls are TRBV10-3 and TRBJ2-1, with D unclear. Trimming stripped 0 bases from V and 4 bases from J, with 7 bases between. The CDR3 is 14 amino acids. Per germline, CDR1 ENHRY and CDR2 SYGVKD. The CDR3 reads CAISESPQYNEQFF. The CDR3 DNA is TGTGCCATCAGTGAGTCCCCCCAATACAATGAGCAGTTCTTC.

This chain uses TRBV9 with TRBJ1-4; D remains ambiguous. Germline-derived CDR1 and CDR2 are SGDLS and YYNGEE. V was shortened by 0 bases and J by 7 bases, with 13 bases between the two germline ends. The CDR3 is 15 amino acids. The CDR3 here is CASSVAIGRGEKLFF. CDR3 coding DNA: TGTGCCAGCAGCGTAGCTATAGGGCGGGGTGAAAAACTGTTTTTT.

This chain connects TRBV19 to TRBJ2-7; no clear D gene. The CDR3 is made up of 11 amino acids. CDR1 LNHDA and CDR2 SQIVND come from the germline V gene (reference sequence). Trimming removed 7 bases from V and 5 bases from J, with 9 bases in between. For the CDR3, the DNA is TGTGCCAGTATCGGTACCAACGAGCAGTACTTC. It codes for CASIGTNEQYF.

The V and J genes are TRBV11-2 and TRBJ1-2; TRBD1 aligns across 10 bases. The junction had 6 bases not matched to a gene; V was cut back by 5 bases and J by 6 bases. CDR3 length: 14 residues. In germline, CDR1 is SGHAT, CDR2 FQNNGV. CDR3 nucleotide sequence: TGTGCCAGCAGCCCCGCCGACAGGGGGCATGGCTACACCTTC. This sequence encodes CASSPADRGHGYTF. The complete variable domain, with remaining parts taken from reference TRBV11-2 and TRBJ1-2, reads EAGVAQSPRYKIIEKRQSVAFWCNPISGHATLYWYQQILGQGPKLLIQFQNNGVVDDSQLPKDRFSAERLKGVDSTLKIQPAKLEDSAVYLCASSPADRGHGYTFGSGTRLTVV.

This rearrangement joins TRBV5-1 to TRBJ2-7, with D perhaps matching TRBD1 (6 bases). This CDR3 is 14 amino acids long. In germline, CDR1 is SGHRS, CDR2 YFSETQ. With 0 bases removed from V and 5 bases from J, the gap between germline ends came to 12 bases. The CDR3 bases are TGCGCCAGCAGCTTGGTTGCAGGGGCCAACGAGCAGTACTTC. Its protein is CASSLVAGANEQYF.

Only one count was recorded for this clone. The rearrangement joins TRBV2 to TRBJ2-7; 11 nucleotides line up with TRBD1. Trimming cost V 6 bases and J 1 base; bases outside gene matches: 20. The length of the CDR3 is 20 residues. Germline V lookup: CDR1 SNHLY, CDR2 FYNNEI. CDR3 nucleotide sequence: TGTGCCAGCAGAACGGACAGGGGGCAGTTCGGGAATGTAAATTCCTACGAGCAGTACTTC. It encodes CASRTDRGQFGNVNSYEQYF.

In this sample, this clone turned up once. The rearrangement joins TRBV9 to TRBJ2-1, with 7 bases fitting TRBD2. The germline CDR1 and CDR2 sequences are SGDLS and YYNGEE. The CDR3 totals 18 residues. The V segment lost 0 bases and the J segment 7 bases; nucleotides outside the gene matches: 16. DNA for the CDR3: TGTGCCAGCAGCGTAGAACTGGGAGGGGCAGTCCCCAATAATGAGCAGTTCTTC. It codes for CASSVELGGAVPNNEQFF.

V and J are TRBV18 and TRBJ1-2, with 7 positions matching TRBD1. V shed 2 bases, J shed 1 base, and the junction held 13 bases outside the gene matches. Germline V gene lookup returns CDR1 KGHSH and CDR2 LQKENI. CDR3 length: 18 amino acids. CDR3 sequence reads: CASSPDAAKQGFNYGYTF. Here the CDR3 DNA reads TGTGCCAGCTCACCAGATGCAGCTAAACAGGGGTTTAACTATGGCTACACCTTC.

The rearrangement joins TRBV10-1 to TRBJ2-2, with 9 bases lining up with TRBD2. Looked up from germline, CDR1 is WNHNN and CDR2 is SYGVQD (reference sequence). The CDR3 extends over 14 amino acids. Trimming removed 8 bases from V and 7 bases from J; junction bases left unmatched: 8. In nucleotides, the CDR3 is TGCGCCAGCCCGATCCGACTAGCGGACGGGGAGCTGTTTTTT. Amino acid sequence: CASPIRLADGELFF.

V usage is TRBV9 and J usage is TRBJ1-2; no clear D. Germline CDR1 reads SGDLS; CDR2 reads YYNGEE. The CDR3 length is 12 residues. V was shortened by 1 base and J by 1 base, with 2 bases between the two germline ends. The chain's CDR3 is CASSVLNYGYTF. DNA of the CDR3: TGTGCCAGCAGCGTACTTAACTATGGCTACACCTTC.